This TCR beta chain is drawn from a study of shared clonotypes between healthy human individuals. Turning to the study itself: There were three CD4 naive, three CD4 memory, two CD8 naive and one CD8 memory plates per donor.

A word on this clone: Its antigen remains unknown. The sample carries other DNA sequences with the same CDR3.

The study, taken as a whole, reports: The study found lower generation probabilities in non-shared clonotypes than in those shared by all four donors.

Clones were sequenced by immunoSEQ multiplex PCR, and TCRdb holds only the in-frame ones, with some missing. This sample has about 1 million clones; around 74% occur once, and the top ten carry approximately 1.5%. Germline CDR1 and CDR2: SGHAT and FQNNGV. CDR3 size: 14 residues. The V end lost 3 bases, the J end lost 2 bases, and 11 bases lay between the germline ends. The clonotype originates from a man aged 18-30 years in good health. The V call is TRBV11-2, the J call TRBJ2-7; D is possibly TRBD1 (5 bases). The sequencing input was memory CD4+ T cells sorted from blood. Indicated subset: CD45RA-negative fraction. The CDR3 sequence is CASSLGTGTYEQYF. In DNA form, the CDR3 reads TGTGCCAGCAGCTTGGGAACAGGTACCTACGAGCAGTACTTC.